This TCR beta chain was observed in a study of T cell responses to AZD1222 COVID-19 vaccine. Study findings and constraints: The number of AZD1222 recipients seropositive at baseline was only six.

This clone was detected once. The antigen remains unidentified. The same CDR3 can be traced to other DNA sequences in this sample. Here immunoSEQ multiplex PCR was the method, and the copy in TCRdb shows in-frame clones only, minus some. Of 100,000 or so clones in the sample, approximately 87% are singletons; the top ten hold over 3%. The V gene's germline CDR1 is SEHNR and CDR2 FQNEAQ (reference sequence). The CDR3 sequence is 14 residues long. The V end was cut by 3 bases, the J end by 0 bases, with 8 bases between. Sequenced here: peripheral blood, sampled on day 0 of AZD1222 vaccination. The sequence was collected from an adult in good health. The chain employs TRBV7-9 and TRBJ1-1; unclear D gene. The CDR3 DNA sequence: TGTGCCAGCAGCTTGGGAGGGCTGAACACTGAAGCTTTCTTT. Encoded protein: CASSLGGLNTEAFF.